These 6 T cell receptor beta chains were all obtained from the same sample, sequenced in a study of cytomegalovirus exposure and HLA in healthy donors. Primers for the PCR totalled 60 Vbeta and 13 Jbeta. TCRdb's table, derived via immunoSEQ multiplex PCR, lists solely in-frame clones and lacks some. The sample includes more than 95,000 clones. Specimen: PBMCs. All receptors derive from a man aged 35 to 55 in good health and CMV-seronegative.

V gene TRBV29-1 combines with J gene TRBJ2-5, with 7 bases lining up with TRBD2. J gave up 5 bases and V 2 bases, and 14 bases lay outside the gene matches. The germline V gene encodes CDR1 SQVTM and CDR2 ANQGSEA. The CDR3 contains 16 residues. The CDR3: CSVESPGEGMWETQYF. CDR3 nucleotides: TGCAGCGTTGAATCTCCCGGGGAGGGGATGTGGGAGACCCAGTACTTC.

J is TRBJ2-7 and V is TRBV19; 8 bases are a match to TRBD1. J lost 6 bases, V lost 3 bases, and 7 bases had no gene match. The CDR3 totals 14 residues. Germline CDR1 LNHDA, CDR2 SQIVND (reference sequence). CDR3: CASSIQGAASEQYF. CDR3 bases: TGTGCCAGTAGTATTCAGGGGGCAGCGAGCGAGCAGTACTTC.

The V call is TRBV5-8, the J call TRBJ1-5; 9 nucleotides align to TRBD1. CDR1 and CDR2 from the germline V gene are SGHTS and YDEGEE. The V segment lost 4 bases and the J segment 2 bases; nucleotides outside the gene matches: 7. The CDR3 extends over 16 amino acids. The CDR3 protein is CASSAGWDRGNQPQHF. The CDR3 region has the DNA TGTGCCAGCAGCGCCGGATGGGACAGGGGCAATCAGCCCCAGCATTTT.

The chain links TRBV7-6 to TRBJ2-1, with 11 bases aligning to TRBD2. The CDR3 consists of 19 residues. Per germline, CDR1 SGHVS and CDR2 FNYEAQ. Trimming removed 4 bases from V and 0 bases from J; junction bases left unmatched: 11. CDR3 bases: TGTGCCAGCAGCTCCTCCGGGGTTAGCGGGAGGGTCTCCTACAATGAGCAGTTCTTC. It is translated as CASSSSGVSGRVSYNEQFF. Full variable domain (outside the CDR3, taken from reference TRBV7-6 and TRBJ2-1): GAGVSQSPRYKVTKRGQDVALRCDPISGHVSLYWYRQALGQGPEFLTYFNYEAQQDKSGLPNDRFSAERPEGSISTLTIQRTEQRDSAMYRCASSSSGVSGRVSYNEQFFGPGTRLTVL.

This chain links TRBV28 with TRBJ2-7, with D possibly being TRBD2 (7 bases). V lost 8 bases, J lost 2 bases, and 19 bases lay in between. This CDR3 is built from 15 residues. Germline CDR1 is MDHEN and CDR2 is SYDVKM. The CDR3, as DNA: TGTGCCAGCTGGGGGGGCGGGAGCCTTCCCTACGAGCAGTACTTC. Translating it yields CASWGGGSLPYEQYF.

The chain links TRBV5-1 to TRBJ2-7; TRBD2 aligns across 12 bases. The J segment lost 0 bases and the V segment lost 2 bases, leaving 3 bases of the junction unmatched. The CDR3 runs to 16 residues. Per the germline V gene, CDR1 is SGHRS and CDR2 is YFSETQ. The CDR3 loop is CASSLLTSGSSYEQYF. The CDR3 DNA reads TGCGCCAGCAGCTTACTGACTAGCGGGAGCTCCTACGAGCAGTACTTC.